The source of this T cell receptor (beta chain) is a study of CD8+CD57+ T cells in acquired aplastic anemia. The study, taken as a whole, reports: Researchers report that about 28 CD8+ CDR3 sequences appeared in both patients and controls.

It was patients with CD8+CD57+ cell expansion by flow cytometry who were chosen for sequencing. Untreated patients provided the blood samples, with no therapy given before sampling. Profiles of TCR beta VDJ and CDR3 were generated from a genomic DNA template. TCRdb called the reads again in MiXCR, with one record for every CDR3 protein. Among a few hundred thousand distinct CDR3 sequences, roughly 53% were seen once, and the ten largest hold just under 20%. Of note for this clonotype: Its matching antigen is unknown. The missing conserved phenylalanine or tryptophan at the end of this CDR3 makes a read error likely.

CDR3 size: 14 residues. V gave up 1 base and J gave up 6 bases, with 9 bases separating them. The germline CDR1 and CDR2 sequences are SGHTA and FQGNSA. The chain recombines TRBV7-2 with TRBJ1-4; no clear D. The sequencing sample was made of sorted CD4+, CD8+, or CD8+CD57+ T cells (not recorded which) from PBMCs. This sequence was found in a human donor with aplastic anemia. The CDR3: CASSLGEEDEKLFS. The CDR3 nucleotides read TGTGCCAGCAGCTTAGGGGAAGAGGATGAAAAACTGTTTTCT.